This TCR beta chain appears in the sequencing data of a study of blood T cell repertoires in COVID-19. Libraries were prepared by immunoSEQ multiplex PCR; TCRdb keeps only in-frame clonotypes and omits some of them. The sample lists tens of thousands of clones; about nine tenths were seen once. Germline V gene lookup returns CDR1 SGHAT and CDR2 FQNNGV. The CDR3 totals 15 residues. Deletions cut 5 bases from V and 6 bases from J, with 14 bases between. The genes are TRBV11-2 and TRBJ1-6; D is uncertain. The source material was peripheral blood. The receptor's source is a man aged 25 to 40 with acute or convalescent COVID-19. The CDR3 spells CASSHEKNSNSPLHF. The CDR3 DNA follows: TGTGCCAGCAGCCACGAGAAGAACAGTAATTCACCCCTCCACTTT.